One T cell receptor beta chain is described in this entry. Antigen unknown. The record originates from a study of cytomegalovirus exposure and HLA in healthy donors. The study, taken as a whole, reports: Among immune exposure information, only CMV serostatus was available. Association with HLA alleles at 0.05 false discovery rate was found for 15,000 to 20,000 TCR beta sequences in a later analysis. In a later analysis, HLA-associated beta chains showed higher expansion and lower generation probabilities than comparable chains.

PCR involved 60 Vbeta and 13 Jbeta primers. Original processing notes: In a later analysis, tens of millions of unique TCR beta chains included roughly 11 million shared by two or more donors. Profiling relied on immunoSEQ multiplex PCR, and the TCRdb table lists in-frame clones only, not all of them. That table is the source of V, J and clone size, and D and trimming were worked out from the DNA. The repertoire holds about 170,000 clones, roughly 70% seen once, with about 1.4% in the top ten. There are 14 residues in the CDR3. Germline V gene lookup returns CDR1 MNHEY and CDR2 SMNVEV (reference sequence). The junction had 6 bases not matched to a gene; V was cut back by 2 bases and J by 8 bases.

V is TRBV27 and J is TRBJ2-4, with 7 nucleotides matching TRBD2. The material sequenced was PBMCs. This receptor was obtained from a girl aged 5 to 17 in good health and CMV-seronegative. The CDR3 DNA reads as TGTGCCAGCAGTTTAGGGGGGACTAAGGACATTCAGTACTTC. Translation gives CASSLGGTKDIQYF.